This T cell receptor beta chain originates from a study of identical twins. Study results and limitations: Fewer insertions were carried by abundant cord blood beta clonotypes, but none was seen in memory repertoires. Shared out-of-frame alpha sequences (those common to twins) showed excess low generation probability.

TCRdb processed the 5' RACE reads anew with MiXCR; each CDR3 protein has one entry. The data contain about 690,000 distinct CDR3 sequences, around 6.1% of them singletons. Deletions cut 0 bases from V and 7 bases from J, with 16 bases between. The CDR3 totals 15 residues. Germline V gives CDR1 SGHDN, CDR2 FVKESK. This clonotype was counted between two and nine times. Antigen: not known. The chain is built from TRBV14 and TRBJ2-7; the D call may be TRBD1 or TRBD2 (5 bases each). The sequence derives from a man aged 18 to 30 in good health. Sequenced sample: naive T cells sorted from blood. The CDR3 sequence is CASSQDWDGWREQYF. The CDR3 DNA follows: TGTGCCAGCAGCCAAGATTGGGACGGATGGCGGGAGCAGTACTTC.